The 26 T cell receptor beta chains reported below all come from one sample, sequenced in a study of shared clonotypes between healthy human individuals. Only in-frame clones appear in the TCRdb table, and some are missing; sequencing was by immunoSEQ multiplex PCR. Of millions of clones listed, about 95% are singletons. Sequencing used naive CD4+ T cells sorted from blood. As for subset: CD45RA+ positively selected. These receptors came from a man aged 18 to 30 in good health.

The chain is built from TRBV19 and TRBJ1-6; perhaps TRBD1 as D (5 bases). Germline V lookup: CDR1 LNHDA, CDR2 SQIVND (reference sequence). V lost 7 bases to trimming and J lost 9 bases, with 16 bases between them. CDR3 length equals 14 residues. CDR3 residues: CASTGSGPGSPLHF. For the CDR3, the DNA is TGTGCCAGTACAGGTTCAGGGCCTGGTTCACCCCTCCACTTT.

Remarks on this clone: A junction boundary mismatches the germline segment, possibly from a read error. The rearrangement uses TRBV28 and TRBJ1-4; D is possibly TRBD1 (5 bases). CDR3 length: 13 residues. Per the germline V gene, CDR1 is MDHEN and CDR2 is SYDVKM. CDR3 sequence (DNA): TGTGCCAGCAGTTTAGTCCTCGGGGCAAAAGCCACCTTT. This translates into CASSLVLGAKATF.

V usage is TRBV5-4 and J usage is TRBJ1-1; TRBD1 matches at 10 bases. V lost 4 bases to trimming and J lost 1 base; unmatched junction nucleotides: 4. CDR1 SGHNT and CDR2 YYREEE come from the germline V gene (reference sequence). The CDR3 has 15 residues. CDR3 protein: CASSPRDRGNTEAFF. The CDR3 nucleotides read TGTGCCAGCAGCCCACGGGACAGGGGGAACACTGAAGCTTTCTTT. Looking up the rest from reference TRBV5-4 and TRBJ1-1 gives the full variable domain: ETGVTQSPTHLIKTRGQQVTLRCSSQSGHNTVSWYQQALGQGPQFIFQYYREEENGRGNFPPRFSGLQFPNYSSELNVNALELDDSALYLCASSPRDRGNTEAFFGQGTRLTVV.

Here the CDR3 reads CATGMDSSYNEQFF. In nucleotides, the CDR3 is TGTGCCACCGGAATGGACAGCTCCTACAATGAGCAGTTCTTC. The V and J genes are TRBV6-6 and TRBJ2-1; D may be TRBD1 (6 bases). V was pared by 10 bases and J by 0 bases, with 13 bases between. In germline, CDR1 is MNHNY, CDR2 SVGAGI (reference sequence). This CDR3 is 14 amino acids long.

The rearrangement links TRBV5-1 to TRBJ2-3; D is possibly TRBD2 (6 bases). CDR1 and CDR2 from the germline V gene are SGHRS and YFSETQ. The V end was cut by 7 bases, the J end by 0 bases, with 15 bases between. The length of the CDR3 is 15 residues. The CDR3: CASVRSGTSTDTQYF. The CDR3 nucleotides read TGCGCCAGCGTACGCTCCGGGACTAGCACAGATACGCAGTATTTT.

V gene TRBV7-2 combines with J gene TRBJ1-2, with D unclear. Looked up from germline, CDR1 is SGHTA and CDR2 is FQGNSA. There are 13 residues in the CDR3. Trimming shortened V by 1 base and J by 8 bases, and 11 bases separated the two germline ends. The CDR3 protein is CASSLVLLTGYTF. CDR3 in DNA: TGTGCCAGCAGCTTAGTGCTTTTGACAGGCTACACCTTC. The full variable domain, with the rest looked up from reference TRBV7-2 and TRBJ1-2, is GAGVSQSPSNKVTEKGKDVELRCDPISGHTALYWYRQSLGQGLEFLIYFQGNSAPDKSGLPSDRFSAERTGGSVSTLTIQRTQQEDSAVYLCASSLVLLTGYTFGSGTRLTVV.

The rearrangement uses TRBV30 and TRBJ1-2; possible D gene TRBD1, 5 bases. The CDR3 contains 14 residues. V lost 1 base, J lost 8 bases, and 17 bases lay in between. The germline CDR1 and CDR2 sequences are GTSNPN and SVGIG (reference sequence). The CDR3 DNA follows: TGTGCCTGGAGTGGAAGGGTGAGGGGCGGAGGCTACACCTTC. It specifies CAWSGRVRGGGYTF.

A word on this clone: Germline is not matched at one junction end, which may reflect a read error. The chain employs TRBV7-3 and TRBJ2-3, with 7 bases aligning to TRBD2. Germline values: CDR1 SGHTA, CDR2 FQGTGA. The CDR3 contains 15 residues. CDR3 loop: CASSLTSGDFDTQYF. As DNA, the CDR3 is TGTGCCAGCAGCCTAACGAGCGGGGATTTCGATACGCAGTATTTT.

The chain employs TRBV5-1 and TRBJ2-7; D ambiguous. CDR1 is SGHRS and CDR2 is YFSETQ in the germline V gene. Trimming stripped 0 bases from V and 4 bases from J, with 11 bases between. This CDR3 has 14 amino acids. The CDR3 sequence is CASSLAPNLYEQYF. The DNA of the CDR3 is TGCGCCAGCAGCTTGGCCCCGAATTTATACGAGCAGTACTTC.

This chain uses TRBV7-9 with TRBJ2-5; 7 bases align to TRBD2. The CDR3 contains 16 residues. The junction had 8 bases not matched to a gene; V was cut back by 2 bases and J by 2 bases. The germline gives CDR1 SEHNR, CDR2 FQNEAQ (reference sequence). Here the CDR3 DNA reads TGTGCCAGCAGCTTAAGAGGAGCGGGGTCGCAAGAGACCCAGTACTTC. It translates to CASSLRGAGSQETQYF.

This sequence joins TRBV19 and TRBJ2-1, with TRBD2 as a possible D gene (6 bases). The V gene's germline CDR1 is LNHDA and CDR2 SQIVND (reference sequence). V dropped 3 bases and J dropped 7 bases, with 7 bases sitting between them. The CDR3 has 12 amino acids. For the CDR3, the DNA is TGTGCCAGTAGTATGGAGGGGAATGAGCAGTTCTTC. Translating gives CASSMEGNEQFF. Full variable domain (rest looked up from reference TRBV19 and TRBJ2-1): DGGITQSPKYLFRKEGQNVTLSCEQNLNHDAMYWYRQDPGQGLRLIYYSQIVNDFQKGDIAEGYSVSREKKESFPLTVTSAQKNPTAFYLCASSMEGNEQFFGPGTRLTVL.

V and J are TRBV10-3 and TRBJ1-3; D is ambiguous. Trimming stripped 4 bases from V and 0 bases from J, with 13 bases between. CDR1 ENHRY and CDR2 SYGVKD come from the germline V gene. The CDR3 extends over 16 amino acids. CDR3 residues: CAISGELRISGNTIYF. CDR3 in DNA: TGTGCCATCAGTGGAGAACTAAGGATCTCTGGAAACACCATATATTTT.

This clone was seen once. The V gene is TRBV6-5, the J gene TRBJ2-3; no firm D call. The CDR3 length is 12 residues. Germline V lookup: CDR1 MNHEY, CDR2 SVGAGI. V gave up 4 bases and J gave up 4 bases, with 6 bases separating them. The CDR3 spells CASSSFPDTQYF. The CDR3 DNA reads as TGTGCCAGCAGTTCGTTCCCAGATACGCAGTATTTT.

This rearrangement joins TRBV6-5 to TRBJ1-2, with TRBD1 matching 8 bases. This CDR3 contains 15 residues. The V and J ends lost 6 bases and 7 bases, in that order; junction bases with no gene match: 13. The V gene's germline CDR1 is MNHEY and CDR2 SVGAGI. As DNA, the CDR3 is TGTGCCAGCAGCCGAACAGGGGGAACGGGTAGTGGCTACACCTTC. It is translated as CASSRTGGTGSGYTF.

The rearrangement uses TRBV10-3 and TRBJ1-2; TRBD1 agrees at 7 bases. V was clipped by 4 bases and J by 10 bases; unmatched bases: 6. The germline V gene encodes CDR1 ENHRY and CDR2 SYGVKD. The CDR3 extends over 12 amino acids. CDR3 DNA sequence: TGTGCCATCAGTGGAAGGGACAGTCACTACACCTTC. Translating it yields CAISGRDSHYTF.

As for this clone: Other DNA sequences in this sample translate to the same CDR3. Here the CDR3 DNA reads TGTGCCAGCTCACCGCAAAGCTCCTACGAGCAGTACTTC. This gives the protein CASSPQSSYEQYF. The chain carries TRBV18 and TRBJ2-7; unclear D gene. The V gene's germline CDR1 is KGHSH and CDR2 LQKENI. V dropped 3 bases and J dropped 0 bases, with 6 bases sitting between them. This CDR3 has 13 residues.

The genes are TRBV7-9 and TRBJ2-3; TRBD2 aligns across 12 bases. J gave up 3 bases and V 1 base, and 8 bases lay outside the gene matches. The CDR3 is 18 amino acids. Looked up from germline, CDR1 is SEHNR and CDR2 is FQNEAQ (reference sequence). CDR3 sequence (DNA): TGTGCCAGCAGCTTAGGATGGACTAGCGGGACTAGGACAGATACGCAGTATTTT. It specifies CASSLGWTSGTRTDTQYF.

This clone has a handful of counts. Other DNA sequences in the sample encode the same CDR3. This chain uses TRBV5-1 with TRBJ2-3, with 11 nucleotides matching TRBD2. This CDR3 spans 16 amino acids. The J segment lost 2 bases and the V segment lost 0 bases, leaving 2 bases of the junction unmatched. Germline CDR1 is SGHRS and CDR2 is YFSETQ. The CDR3 coding sequence is TGCGCCAGCAGCTTGGGGACTAGCGGGTACACAGATACGCAGTATTTT. This gives the protein CASSLGTSGYTDTQYF.

The chain is built from TRBV7-2 and TRBJ1-5; no firm D call. The V and J ends lost 5 bases and 1 base respectively, with 12 bases between them. The germline CDR1 and CDR2 sequences are SGHTA and FQGNSA. CDR3 length: 15 residues. The CDR3 region is CASSQEFWSNQPQHF. Here the CDR3 DNA reads TGTGCCAGCAGCCAAGAGTTTTGGAGCAATCAGCCCCAGCATTTT. Supplemented by reference TRBV7-2 and TRBJ1-5, the full variable domain reads GAGVSQSPSNKVTEKGKDVELRCDPISGHTALYWYRQSLGQGLEFLIYFQGNSAPDKSGLPSDRFSAERTGGSVSTLTIQRTQQEDSAVYLCASSQEFWSNQPQHFGDGTRLSIL.

The J gene is TRBJ2-7, the V gene TRBV7-9, with 7 bases that match TRBD1. The CDR3 contains 14 residues. CDR1 and CDR2 (germline): SEHNR, FQNEAQ (reference sequence). V lost 5 bases to trimming and J lost 2 bases; unmatched junction nucleotides: 6. DNA of the CDR3: TGTGCCAGCAGCACCCCGGGACAGCCCTACGAGCAGTACTTC. This encodes CASSTPGQPYEQYF.

The rearrangement joins TRBV19 to TRBJ1-3; D is ambiguous. Between the trimmed V and J ends, which lost 6 bases and 2 bases, there was a span of 14 bases. The CDR3 has 15 residues. CDR1 and CDR2 from the germline V gene are LNHDA and SQIVND (reference sequence). The CDR3 sequence: CASSMTFGPGNTIYF. CDR3 nucleotide sequence: TGTGCCAGTAGCATGACATTTGGCCCTGGAAACACCATATATTTT.

This rearrangement joins TRBV6-5 to TRBJ1-2, with 12 bases identical to TRBD1. This CDR3 spans 14 amino acids. Germline V lookup: CDR1 MNHEY, CDR2 SVGAGI. V lost 2 bases and J lost 7; bases outside the gene matches: 2. The CDR3 DNA is TGTGCCAGCAGTTACGGGACAGGGGGCACTGGCTACACCTTC. Translation: CASSYGTGGTGYTF.

The rearrangement links TRBV5-6 to TRBJ1-2; 9 positions agree with TRBD1. The germline V gene has CDR1 SGHDT and CDR2 YYEEEE. J gave up 5 bases and V 4 bases, and 6 bases lay outside the gene matches. CDR3 length equals 14 residues. The CDR3, as DNA: TGTGCCAGCAGCCCTGGACAGGGGTCATATGGCTACACCTTC. Translated, it gives CASSPGQGSYGYTF.

The chain uses TRBV29-1 and TRBJ1-2, with D uncertain. The CDR3 runs 13 residues. V lost 1 base and J lost 8, with 14 bases in between. Germline V gene sequence: CDR1 SQVTM, CDR2 ANQGSEA. CDR3 DNA sequence: TGCAGCGTTGAAGTGATCGGGGATGGGGGCTACACCTTC. This encodes CSVEVIGDGGYTF.

The chain combines TRBV11-2 with TRBJ2-7; D is possibly TRBD1 (5 bases). Trimming pared 4 bases from V and 7 bases from J, leaving 23 bases between. Germline V gives CDR1 SGHAT, CDR2 FQNNGV. The CDR3 consists of 16 residues. DNA of the CDR3: TGTGCCAGCAGCTCGTATCCTGACAGATCTCATCGGGAGCAGTACTTC. This translates into CASSSYPDRSHREQYF. The complete variable domain, with remaining parts taken from reference TRBV11-2 and TRBJ2-7, reads EAGVAQSPRYKIIEKRQSVAFWCNPISGHATLYWYQQILGQGPKLLIQFQNNGVVDDSQLPKDRFSAERLKGVDSTLKIQPAKLEDSAVYLCASSSYPDRSHREQYFGPGTRLTVT.

This chain connects TRBV6-5 to TRBJ1-1; D not resolved. With 6 bases removed from V and 5 bases from J, the gap between germline ends came to 16 bases. Germline-derived CDR1 and CDR2 are MNHEY and SVGAGI. CDR3 length equals 14 residues. The CDR3 region is CASSADFGFTEAFF. The CDR3 DNA reads TGTGCCAGCAGCGCCGACTTCGGATTTACTGAAGCTTTCTTT.